This entry is about one TCR beta chain. Its antigen remains unidentified. 5' RACE with UMI labels generated the TRB cDNA libraries. TCRdb reanalyzed the 5' RACE reads and collapses them to one entry per CDR3 protein, without DNA. The specimen's table records about 51,000 distinct CDR3 sequences. Per germline, CDR1 MGHRA and CDR2 YSYEKL. The CDR3 covers 13 residues. Identification of naive CD8+ T cells rested on CD45RO-CCR7+CD27+CD95- status. The source of the sample is a study of CXCR3-negative and CXCR3-positive naive CD8 T cells. Study background: Sequencing gave 140 million or so TRB reads overall, about 1.5 +/- 0.3 million per library.

Study-wide points: Diversity proved comparably high across both naive subsets and much lower in memory CD8+ cells. Naive CXCR3-positive and CXCR3-negative cells shared similar TRBV-TRBJ usage, unlike memory cells. A higher hydrophobicity marked the TRB CDR3s of CXCR3-positive naive cells versus CXCR3-negative naive cells.

This sequence originates from a human donor in good health. Some clones in this sample may be carry-over from other donors' samples. Sequencing was done on a sample of naive CXCR3+ CD8+ T cells from blood. This sample's subset: CD45RO-CCR7+CD27+CD95- naive CD8+ T cells expressing CXCR3 (TNR3+). This rearrangement joins TRBV4-1 to TRBJ1-2; there is no DNA to check the TCRdb D call of TRBD1. This CDR3 is CASSLQGTSGYTF.